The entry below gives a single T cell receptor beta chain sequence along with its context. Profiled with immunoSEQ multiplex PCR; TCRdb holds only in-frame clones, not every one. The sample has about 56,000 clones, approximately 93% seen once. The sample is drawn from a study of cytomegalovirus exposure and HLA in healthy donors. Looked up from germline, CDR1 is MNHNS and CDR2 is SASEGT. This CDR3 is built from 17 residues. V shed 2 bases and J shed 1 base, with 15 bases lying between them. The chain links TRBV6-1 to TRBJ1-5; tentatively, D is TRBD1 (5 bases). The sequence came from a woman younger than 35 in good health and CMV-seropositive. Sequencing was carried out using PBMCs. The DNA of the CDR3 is TGTGCCAGCAGTGAATCCACAGCCCCAGGGAGCAATCAGCCCCAGCATTTT. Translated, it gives CASSESTAPGSNQPQHF.